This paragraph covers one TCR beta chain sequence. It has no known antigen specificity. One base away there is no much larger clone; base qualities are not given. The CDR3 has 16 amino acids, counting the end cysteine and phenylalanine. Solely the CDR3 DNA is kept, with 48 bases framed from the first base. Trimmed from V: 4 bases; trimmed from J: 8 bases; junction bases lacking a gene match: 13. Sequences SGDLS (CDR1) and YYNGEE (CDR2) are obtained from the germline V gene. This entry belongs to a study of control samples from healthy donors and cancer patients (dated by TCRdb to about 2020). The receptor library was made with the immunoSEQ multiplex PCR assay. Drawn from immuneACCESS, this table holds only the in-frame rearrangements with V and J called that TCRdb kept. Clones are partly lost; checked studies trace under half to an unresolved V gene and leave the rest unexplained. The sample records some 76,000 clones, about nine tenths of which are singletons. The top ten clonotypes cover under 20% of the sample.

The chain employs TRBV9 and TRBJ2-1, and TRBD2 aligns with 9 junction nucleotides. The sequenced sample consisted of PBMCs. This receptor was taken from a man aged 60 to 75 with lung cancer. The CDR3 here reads CASSQPAGGGGYEQFF. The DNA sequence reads TGTGCCAGCAGCCAGCCCGCGGGGGGGGGCGGGTATGAGCAGTTCTTC. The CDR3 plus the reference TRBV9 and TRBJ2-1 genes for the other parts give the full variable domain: DSGVTQTPKHLITATGQRVTLRCSPRSGDLSVYWYQQSLDQGLQFLIQYYNGEERAKGNILERFSAQQFPDLHSELNLSSLELGDSALYFCASSQPAGGGGYEQFFGPGTRLTVL.